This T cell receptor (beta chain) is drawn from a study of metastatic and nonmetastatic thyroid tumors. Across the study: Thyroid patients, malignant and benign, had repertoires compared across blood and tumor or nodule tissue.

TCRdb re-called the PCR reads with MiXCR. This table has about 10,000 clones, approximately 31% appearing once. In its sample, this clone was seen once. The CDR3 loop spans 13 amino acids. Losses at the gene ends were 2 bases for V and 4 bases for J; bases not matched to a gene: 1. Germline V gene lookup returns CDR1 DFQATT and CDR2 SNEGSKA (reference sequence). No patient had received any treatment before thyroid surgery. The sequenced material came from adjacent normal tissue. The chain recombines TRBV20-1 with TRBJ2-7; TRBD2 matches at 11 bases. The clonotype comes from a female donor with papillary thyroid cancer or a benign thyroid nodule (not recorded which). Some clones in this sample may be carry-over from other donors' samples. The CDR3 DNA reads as TGCAGTGCTAGAACTAGCGGGAGATACGAGCAGTACTTC. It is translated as CSARTSGRYEQYF.